A selection of T cell receptor beta chains follows, all from one sample in a study of CD8 T cells in Susac syndrome. TCRdb processed the immunoSEQ multiplex PCR reads anew with MiXCR; each CDR3 protein has one entry. The table lists more than 100,000 distinct CDR3 sequences, about 95% of them singletons. The sample consisted of CD8+ T cells from PBMCs. The receptors were sampled from a human donor with Susac syndrome. The CDR3 runs from the conserved cysteine through the conserved F or W. A D gene is named only where the DNA matches it firmly. Part of the rows lack a size; the others show once, few, many or a class for expanded clones.

D	J	size	V	CDR3	DNA
NA	TRBJ2-7	NA	TRBV20-1	CSAFGGSSYEQYF	TGCAGTGCTTTCGGGGGCTCCTCCTACGAGCAGTACTTC
TRBD1	TRBJ2-3	NA	TRBV11-2	CASSYAPRTGGLSTDTQYF	TGTGCCAGCAGCTACGCACCTCGGACAGGGGGCTTATCCACAGATACGCAGTATTTT
NA	TRBJ1-1	NA	TRBV4-2	CASSQEWDTEAFF	TGTGCCAGCAGCCAAGAATGGGACACTGAAGCTTTCTTT
TRBD2	TRBJ2-1	few	TRBV2	CASSEHLAGAYNEQFF	TGTGCCAGCAGTGAACATCTAGCGGGGGCGTACAATGAGCAGTTCTTC
NA	TRBJ1-2	NA	TRBV29-1	CSAPGEDYGYTF	TGCAGCGCACCTGGGGAGGACTATGGCTACACCTTC
NA	TRBJ2-5	NA	TRBV9	CASSVRDSVETQYF	TGTGCCAGCAGCGTAAGGGATAGCGTAGAGACCCAGTACTTC
TRBD2	TRBJ2-7	NA	TRBV11-2	CASSLPGGREQYF	TGTGCCAGCAGCTTACCGGGGGGGCGGGAGCAGTACTTC
NA	TRBJ2-7	NA	TRBV2	CASRDISSYEQYF	TGTGCCAGCAGGGACATCAGCTCCTACGAGCAGTACTTC
NA	TRBJ1-3	NA	TRBV10-2	CASSDSGVSGNTIYF	TGCGCCAGCAGTGATTCAGGAGTGTCTGGAAACACCATATATTTT
NA	TRBJ2-2	NA	TRBV6-2/TRBV6-3	CVSQRGNTGELFF	TGTGTCAGCCAGAGGGGGAACACCGGGGAGCTGTTTTTT
TRBD2	TRBJ2-7	NA	TRBV3-1	CASSPRLAAREQYF	TGTGCCAGCAGTCCTAGACTAGCAGCGAGGGAGCAGTACTTC
NA	TRBJ2-1	NA	TRBV6-6	CASNRGGRSSYNEQFF	TGTGCCAGCAATAGGGGCGGGCGAAGCTCCTACAATGAGCAGTTCTTC
NA	TRBJ2-7	few	TRBV2	CASSGSSYEQYF	TGTGCCAGCAGTGGTAGCTCCTACGAGCAGTACTTC